This entry features one T cell receptor (beta chain) sequence. Its antigen is still unknown. Base-call qualities are not available, and no considerably larger clone is one nucleotide away. TCR CDR3 regions were amplified from genomic DNA by multiplex PCR using the deep immunoSEQ assay. For each cell subset, the extracted genomic DNA was distributed evenly across all wells of several immunoSEQ 96-well plates, and each plate served as one replicate. Each replicate PCR for sorted subsets received roughly 200 ng genomic DNA, equal to tens of thousands of T cell genomes. Purified libraries were quantified with a Qubit 3.0 fluorometer, sized on a Bioanalyzer 2100, and re-quantified with the KAPA Library Quantification kit. Each immunoSEQ 96-well plate was sequenced on its own single-read 150-cycle Illumina NextSeq 550 flow cell. The paper's data handling went like this. Because the immunoSEQ output included only junctional sequences and no quality scores, the filtering could not be the same as the filtering used for full-length reads. Sequences were annotated with PyIR, a Python wrapper for IgBLAST v1.9, using IMGT germline references to assign V/J genes and CDR3. Reads with weak V/J assignments (E-value above 1e-6), missing CDR3, stop codons, out-of-frame junctions, or ambiguous translated residues were removed. V3J clonotypes were defined as sequences sharing an identical inferred V gene, J gene, and CDR3 amino acid sequence. Percentage overlap between repertoires was computed as shared unique clonotypes divided by the size of the smaller repertoire. Repertoire richness was assessed with RTK rarefaction, the Chao1 estimator, and Recon v2.1 estimates of unobserved clonotypes. Generation probabilities were computed with OLGA for all TCRbeta clonotypes obtained by the gDNA method from a few donors. Held by TCRdb, this immuneACCESS table contains in-frame sequences only and omits some clones. Under half of the omission traces to an unresolved V gene where checked; the cause of the rest is unknown. V, J and clone size were drawn from that table, and D and trimming were deduced from the DNA. For this sample the table gives 150,000 to 200,000 clones, of which 60% to 75% were detected only once. The ten largest account for roughly 10% of the sample.

The sample is drawn from a study of shared clonotypes between healthy human individuals (TCRdb year 2020). With regard to the full study: A couple of women and a few men aged 18 to 49 years were included in the cohort. For each donor, three plates each were used for CD4 naive and CD4 memory, two plates were used for CD8 naive, and one plate was used for CD8 memory. To increase sequencing depth and limit assay-specific biases, TCR repertoire library preparation and sequencing were carried out by different laboratories using diverse techniques. Blood TCR repertoires of roughly five healthy adults were deeply sequenced to estimate repertoire size and the extent of clonotype sharing between individuals. Between about 0.9 and 8.9 billion PBMCs per donor were obtained by leukapheresis. Study-wide conclusions, independent of this receptor: Sampling was restricted to blood, and TCR repertoires in tissues likely differ from the TCR repertoires found in blood. Pairwise subsampling indicated that sequencing depth was expected to affect the degree of clonotype sharing among donors. Sharing across a few donors was observed for approximately 5% of naive CD4, around 3.5% of naive CD8, over 2% of memory CD4, and about 0.38% of memory CD8 clonotypes. Because the study included only a small number of donors, the genetic and exposure-history diversity represented was limited. Compared with non-shared clonotypes, clonotypes shared by all four sorted-subset donors had higher generation probabilities. Larger estimated clonotype richness was generally found for naive subsets than for memory subsets. Rarefaction of sorted-subset datasets indicated incomplete sequencing despite the large sequencing depth.

The CDR3 has 15 amino acids, counting the end cysteine and phenylalanine. Of the read, only the CDR3 DNA is kept; its 45 bases are in frame from base 1. Looking up the germline V gene (reference sequence) yields CDR1 SGHKS and CDR2 YYEKEE. Germline trimming: 7 bases from V, 2 bases from J; junction bases outside gene matches: 12. Donors were healthy HIV-negative adults with no recently reported acute infections or vaccinations. Every donor was a Caucasian adult living in Nashville, Tennessee, USA. CD4+ T cells were enriched through magnetic negative selection, after which naive cells were positively selected on CD45RA and the remaining negative fraction served as the memory subset. After blood collection by leukapheresis, PBMCs were isolated using Ficoll-Histopaque density gradient centrifugation and then cryopreserved in the vapor phase of liquid nitrogen. Analytical flow cytometry was used to check the purity and quantity of each magnetically sorted T cell population. Each sorted fraction had its genomic DNA isolated and then quantified by UV absorbance on a Nanodrop 2000c.

Sequenced: memory CD4+ T cells sorted from blood. The sample's cell subset or site label, in plain terms: CD45RA-negative fraction. Rearrangement joined TRBV5-5 to TRBJ2-7; the central 7 bases match TRBD2. This receptor was taken from a man younger than 40 in good health. The nucleotide sequence is TGTGCCAGCGCTCCTCCTAGCGGCAAAACCTACGAGCAGTACTTC. Its product reads: CASAPPSGKTYEQYF.